These 23 T cell receptor beta chains share one sample of origin, sequenced in a study of cytomegalovirus exposure and HLA in healthy donors. Libraries were prepared by immunoSEQ multiplex PCR; TCRdb keeps only in-frame clonotypes and omits some of them. Among 120,000 or so clones listed, around 90% were seen once. Specimen: PBMCs. These receptors were taken from a young woman in good health and CMV-seronegative.

The gene calls are TRBV14 and TRBJ2-3; weak D call: TRBD2 (5 bases). The CDR3 runs 15 residues. Germline V gene sequence: CDR1 SGHDN, CDR2 FVKESK. The V gene lost 0 bases and the J gene lost 2 bases, with 9 bases spanning the gap. The CDR3 spells CASSQDRGITDTQYF. CDR3 in DNA: TGTGCCAGCAGCCAAGACCGGGGTATCACAGATACGCAGTATTTT. Supplemented by reference TRBV14 and TRBJ2-3, the full variable domain reads EAGVTQFPSHSVIEKGQTVTLRCDPISGHDNLYWYRRVMGKEIKFLLHFVKESKQDESGMPNNRFLAERTGGTYSTLKVQPAELEDSGVYFCASSQDRGITDTQYFGPGTRLTVL.

The rearrangement links TRBV29-1 to TRBJ1-2, with a weak D call TRBD1 (5 bases). Germline assignment: CDR1 SQVTM and CDR2 ANQGSEA. CDR3 length: 12 residues. The V end was cut by 2 bases, the J end by 11 bases, with 15 bases between. CDR3: CSVESPRGGYTF. CDR3 DNA: TGCAGCGTTGAATCCCCAAGGGGAGGTTACACCTTC.

V usage is TRBV6-1 and J usage is TRBJ2-7; 7 nucleotides match TRBD1. The CDR3 is 16 amino acids. V shed 2 bases, J shed 7 bases, and the junction held 14 bases outside the gene matches. Germline V CDR1 and CDR2: MNHNS, SASEGT. The CDR3 DNA reads TGTGCCAGCAGTGAACCTACCCTACCCGACAGGGAGGAGCAGTACTTC. It translates to CASSEPTLPDREEQYF.

The chain joins TRBV27 to TRBJ2-3, with D perhaps matching TRBD1 (5 bases). Germline loops: CDR1 MNHEY, CDR2 SMNVEV (reference sequence). The CDR3 spans 13 residues. V dropped 5 bases and J dropped 6 bases, with 12 bases sitting between them. CDR3 sequence (DNA): TGTGCCAGCAGTCAGGGTCTTTTGGATACGCAGTATTTT. Its protein is CASSQGLLDTQYF.

This clone was seen just once. The rearrangement uses TRBV27 and TRBJ2-3; a weak D match, TRBD1 (6 bases). This CDR3 has 12 amino acids. The germline V and J ends were trimmed by 6 bases and 12 bases, with 16 bases remaining between them. Germline V gene lookup returns CDR1 MNHEY and CDR2 SMNVEV (reference sequence). The CDR3 nucleotides are TGTGCCAGCAGGACTCAGGGGCTTGTCCAGTATTTT. Its translation: CASRTQGLVQYF.

V gene TRBV28 combines with J gene TRBJ1-5, with a possible D match to TRBD1 (5 bases). The CDR3 sequence is 13 residues long. V lost 8 bases and J 9 bases, leaving 17 bases between the germline ends. Looked up from germline, CDR1 is MDHEN and CDR2 is SYDVKM. The CDR3 sequence is CASWDSPRRPQHF. The CDR3, as DNA: TGTGCCAGCTGGGACTCACCCCGGAGGCCCCAGCATTTT.

The chain recombines TRBV7-2 with TRBJ2-1; TRBD2 matches 10 bases. J was trimmed by 7 bases and V by 0 bases; bases with no gene match: 9. Germline-derived CDR1 and CDR2 are SGHTA and FQGNSA. The length of the CDR3 is 17 residues. The CDR3 DNA follows: TGTGCCAGCAGCTTAGCGCAAGGGACTAGCGCCAGGAATGAGCAGTTCTTC. Protein product: CASSLAQGTSARNEQFF.

The gene calls are TRBV5-6 and TRBJ2-6; possibly TRBD2 for D (5 bases). Germline assignment: CDR1 SGHDT and CDR2 YYEEEE. V lost 3 bases and J lost 4, with 11 bases in between. The CDR3 consists of 15 residues. In DNA form, the CDR3 reads TGTGCCAGCAGCTACGAGGGTTCCGGGGCCAACGTCCTGACTTTC. Its translation is CASSYEGSGANVLTF.

The rearrangement joins TRBV9 to TRBJ1-3; D possibly corresponds to TRBD1 (5 bases). The CDR3 is 16 amino acids. The germline V gene encodes CDR1 SGDLS and CDR2 YYNGEE. V was cut by 4 bases and J by 0 bases, with 14 bases left in between. The CDR3 bases are TGTGCCAGCAGCCAGTTCTCAGGGATCTCTGGAAACACCATATATTTT. It is translated as CASSQFSGISGNTIYF. Full variable domain (outside the CDR3, taken from reference TRBV9 and TRBJ1-3): DSGVTQTPKHLITATGQRVTLRCSPRSGDLSVYWYQQSLDQGLQFLIQYYNGEERAKGNILERFSAQQFPDLHSELNLSSLELGDSALYFCASSQFSGISGNTIYFGEGSWLTVV.

The chain recombines TRBV19 with TRBJ1-2; the D gene is possibly TRBD1 (5 bases). Germline V gene lookup returns CDR1 LNHDA and CDR2 SQIVND (reference sequence). This CDR3 is built from 16 residues. V lost 0 bases, J lost 7 bases, and 18 bases lay in between. The CDR3 coding sequence is TGTGCCAGTAGTATAGAGCCAGGATGGAGGGGATTTGGCTACACCTTC. Residues: CASSIEPGWRGFGYTF.

This clone was recorded once. The chain joins TRBV7-9 to TRBJ2-1, with D possibly being TRBD1 (6 bases). The CDR3 is 13 residues long. V lost 4 bases and J lost 7, with 11 bases in between. Germline V lookup: CDR1 SEHNR, CDR2 FQNEAQ (reference sequence). The CDR3 bases are TGTGCCAGCAGCTCCGTGACAGGAAATGAGCAGTTCTTC. Protein: CASSSVTGNEQFF. The full variable domain, completed using reference TRBV7-9 and TRBJ2-1, is DTGVSQNPRHKITKRGQNVTFRCDPISEHNRLYWYRQTLGQGPEFLTYFQNEAQLEKSRLLSDRFSAERPKGSFSTLEIQRTEQGDSAMYLCASSSVTGNEQFFGPGTRLTVL.

The rearrangement uses TRBV4-1 and TRBJ2-3; possibly TRBD2 for D (5 bases). The CDR3 runs to 17 residues. V was clipped by 0 bases and J by 2 bases, with 15 bases between them. The germline V gene has CDR1 MGHRA and CDR2 YSYEKL. The DNA of the CDR3 is TGCGCCAGCAGCCAAGACGCGATAGCGTGGAACACAGATACGCAGTATTTT. Translation: CASSQDAIAWNTDTQYF.

The chain combines TRBV18 with TRBJ2-2; 9 bases map to TRBD2. The CDR3 is made up of 17 amino acids. The germline CDR1 and CDR2 sequences are KGHSH and LQKENI. V was pared by 3 bases and J by 1 base, with 6 bases of the junction left unmatched. CDR3: CASSPQAGGLNTGELFF. Here the CDR3 DNA reads TGTGCCAGCTCACCTCAAGCGGGAGGTCTGAACACCGGGGAGCTGTTTTTT.

The V gene is TRBV11-3, the J gene TRBJ2-3; 10 positions match TRBD2. The length of the CDR3 is 18 residues. V lost 0 bases and J lost 4; bases outside the gene matches: 10. CDR1 is SGHNT, CDR2 YENEEA, per germline. DNA of the CDR3: TGTGCCAGCAGCTTAGAGGGGTCTAGCGGGAGCCGGGCAGATACGCAGTATTTT. Translation: CASSLEGSSGSRADTQYF.

The gene calls are TRBV4-1 and TRBJ1-3; D ambiguous. Germline V CDR1 and CDR2: MGHRA, YSYEKL. The CDR3 extends over 17 amino acids. The V end lost 0 bases, the J end lost 4 bases, and 16 bases lay between the germline ends. The CDR3: CASSQDPPPALGNTIYF. CDR3 coding DNA: TGCGCCAGCAGCCAAGATCCACCTCCCGCGCTCGGAAACACCATATATTTT.

The chain has TRBV30 and TRBJ1-5; no reliable D call. Germline V gene sequence: CDR1 GTSNPN, CDR2 SVGIG (reference sequence). The CDR3 sequence is 13 residues long. The germline V and J ends were trimmed by 5 bases and 4 bases, with 12 bases remaining between them. The CDR3 loop reads CAWGRSENQPQHF. CDR3 bases: TGTGCCTGGGGGAGATCCGAAAATCAGCCCCAGCATTTT. Complete variable domain (other parts from reference TRBV30 and TRBJ1-5): SQTIHQWPATLVQPVGSPLSLECTVEGTSNPNLYWYRQAAGRGLQLLFYSVGIGQISSEVPQNLSASRPQDRQFILSSKKLLLSDSGFYLCAWGRSENQPQHFGDGTRLSIL.

V gene TRBV2 combines with J gene TRBJ2-2; 8 positions agree with TRBD1. The V segment lost 7 bases and the J segment 5 bases; nucleotides outside the gene matches: 9. This CDR3 has 15 amino acids. Per the germline V gene, CDR1 is SNHLY and CDR2 is FYNNEI. Here the CDR3 DNA reads TGTGCCAGCACCGAACCTAGGACAGGGACCGGGGAGCTGTTTTTT. It translates to CASTEPRTGTGELFF.

This chain joins TRBV6-6 and TRBJ1-3; TRBD1 matches 12 bases. This CDR3 spans 15 amino acids. CDR1 and CDR2 (germline): MNHNY, SVGAGI (reference sequence). With 7 bases clipped from V and 3 bases from J, the junction kept 4 bases outside the gene matches. CDR3 bases: TGTGCCAGCAAGGGACAGGGGGCGCTTGGAAACACCATATATTTT. As protein: CASKGQGALGNTIYF.

The chain recombines TRBV10-2 with TRBJ2-2; D is perhaps TRBD1 (5 bases). Germline V CDR1 and CDR2: WSHSY, SAAADI. The CDR3 has 13 amino acids. The ends were cut back, 7 bases at V and 4 bases at J, with 10 bases in the middle. CDR3 coding DNA: TGCGCCAGCATGGGCCAGGGCACCGGGGAGCTGTTTTTT. This encodes CASMGQGTGELFF.

This clone was picked up one time. The V call is TRBV19, the J call TRBJ2-3; maybe TRBD2 (5 bases). V gave up 7 bases and J gave up 0 bases, with 8 bases separating them. Germline V gene sequence: CDR1 LNHDA, CDR2 SQIVND (reference sequence). The CDR3 has 13 residues. In DNA, the CDR3 is TGTGCCAGTAACCCGGGGAGCACAGATACGCAGTATTTT. Translation gives CASNPGSTDTQYF.

The rearrangement joins TRBV11-3 to TRBJ1-5; TRBD1 is a possible D gene (5 bases). Per germline, CDR1 SGHNT and CDR2 YENEEA. V gave up 0 bases and J gave up 2 bases, with 8 bases separating them. The CDR3 totals 15 residues. The CDR3: CASSLDRVGNQPQHF. CDR3 DNA sequence: TGTGCCAGCAGCTTAGACAGGGTAGGCAATCAGCCCCAGCATTTT. Variable domain in full (rest from reference TRBV11-3 and TRBJ1-5): EAGVVQSPRYKIIEKKQPVAFWCNPISGHNTLYWYLQNLGQGPELLIRYENEEAVDDSQLPKDRFSAERLKGVDSTLKIQPAELGDSAVYLCASSLDRVGNQPQHFGDGTRLSIL.

The chain couples TRBV6-6 to TRBJ1-3; D is uncertain. This CDR3 spans 14 amino acids. Germline CDR1 MNHNY, CDR2 SVGAGI (reference sequence). V lost 2 bases and J 4 bases, leaving 9 bases between the germline ends. The chain's CDR3 is CASSYGGLGNTIYF. The CDR3 nucleotides are TGTGCCAGCAGTTACGGCGGGTTGGGAAACACCATATATTTT.

This chain joins TRBV7-9 and TRBJ2-7; TRBD2 matches 7 bases. There are 13 residues in the CDR3. The trim removed 3 bases at V and 2 bases at J, leaving 1 base unmatched. Germline-derived CDR1 and CDR2 are SEHNR and FQNEAQ (reference sequence). Here the CDR3 DNA reads TGTGCCAGCAGCTTGCTAGCGGCCTACGAGCAGTACTTC. Protein product: CASSLLAAYEQYF.